These 31 T cell receptor beta chains originate from one sample sequenced in a study of graft-versus-host responses after intestinal transplantation. Their antigen targets remain unknown. Data came from immunoSEQ multiplex PCR; TCRdb stores just in-frame clones and leaves some out. The top ten hold approximately 0.39% of the sample, which has roughly 70,000 clones, over 70% seen once. This specimen consisted of unstimulated CD4+ T cells sorted from spleen or lymph node cells, obtained before transplant. These receptors were taken from a human donor who was the organ donor for an intestinal transplant.

The chain has TRBV27 and TRBJ1-1; TRBD1 aligns across 10 bases. Germline CDR1 reads MNHEY; CDR2 reads SMNVEV (reference sequence). J gave up 7 bases and V 8 bases, and 7 bases lay outside the gene matches. This CDR3 spans 13 amino acids. CDR3: CASARQGAVEAFF. The CDR3 DNA follows: TGTGCCAGCGCGCGACAGGGGGCAGTTGAAGCTTTCTTT.

V gene TRBV15 combines with J gene TRBJ2-5; TRBD1 might be the D (6 bases). Looked up from germline, CDR1 is LNHNV and CDR2 is YYDKDF (reference sequence). V lost 4 bases, J lost 2 bases, and 14 bases lay in between. This CDR3 spans 15 amino acids. The CDR3 coding sequence is TGTGCCACCAGCACCCGGGACACAGGACAAGAGACCCAGTACTTC. The encoded protein is CATSTRDTGQETQYF.

The V and J genes are TRBV5-4 and TRBJ2-2, with D possibly matching TRBD2 (5 bases). Germline CDR1 is SGHNT and CDR2 is YYREEE (reference sequence). V was pared by 3 bases and J by 5 bases, with 8 bases between. CDR3 length: 13 amino acids. The CDR3: CASSSERTGELFF. The CDR3 DNA is TGTGCCAGCAGCTCGGAGCGGACCGGGGAGCTGTTTTTT.

This clone was counted a single time. The gene calls are TRBV7-8 and TRBJ1-5; maybe TRBD1 (5 bases). Trimming shortened V by 0 bases and J by 6 bases, and 21 bases separated the two germline ends. The germline gives CDR1 SGHVS, CDR2 FQNEAQ. This CDR3 has 18 amino acids. The CDR3 protein is CASSLAQGLLKDSQPQHF. The CDR3 nucleotides are TGTGCCAGCAGCTTAGCTCAGGGATTATTAAAGGATAGTCAGCCCCAGCATTTT.

The count of this clone is one. V and J are TRBV9 and TRBJ2-2; 7 bases are a match to TRBD2. In germline, CDR1 is SGDLS, CDR2 YYNGEE. The CDR3 has 17 residues. V lost 0 bases, J lost 4 bases, and 9 bases stayed unmatched. CDR3 amino acids: CASSVEIGGSITGELFF. The CDR3, as DNA: TGTGCCAGCAGCGTAGAAATCGGGGGGTCAATCACCGGGGAGCTGTTTTTT.

V and J are TRBV7-2 and TRBJ2-5; 12 nucleotides line up with TRBD2. Germline CDR1 SGHTA, CDR2 FQGNSA. V shed 5 bases, J shed 5 bases, and the junction held 3 bases outside the gene matches. This CDR3 contains 14 residues. CDR3 nucleotides: TGTGCCAGCAGCCCGGGACTAGCGGGTGAGACCCAGTACTTC. Translation: CASSPGLAGETQYF.

V and J are TRBV5-1 and TRBJ1-2, with D tentatively TRBD1 (5 bases). The CDR3 spans 14 residues. Trimming shortened V by 0 bases and J by 4 bases, and 10 bases separated the two germline ends. Germline V gives CDR1 SGHRS, CDR2 YFSETQ. The DNA for the CDR3 is TGCGCCAGCAGCTTGGAAGGGGTTAGCTATGGCTACACCTTC. Protein: CASSLEGVSYGYTF.

The chain links TRBV7-3 to TRBJ1-5, with D unclear. V gave up 3 bases and J gave up 0 bases, with 9 bases separating them. The germline V gene has CDR1 SGHTA and CDR2 FQGTGA. The CDR3 has 15 amino acids. In DNA form, the CDR3 reads TGTGCCAGCAGCTTCCTAGGCGATAGCAATCAGCCCCAGCATTTT. Its protein is CASSFLGDSNQPQHF.

As regards this clone: At one of its ends the junction is not consistent with the germline gene, which may arise from a read error. This chain links TRBV6-5 with TRBJ2-2; weak D call: TRBD1 (7 bases). Germline-derived CDR1 and CDR2 are MNHEY and SVGAGI. This CDR3 is built from 13 residues. CDR3 residues: CASSSLQGTSIVF. In DNA form, the CDR3 reads TGTGCCAGCAGCTCCTTACAGGGGACTTCTATAGTTTTT.

This clone was counted only a few times. The V gene is TRBV19, the J gene TRBJ1-2; TRBD1 matches 7 bases. The germline V gene encodes CDR1 LNHDA and CDR2 SQIVND (reference sequence). This CDR3 is built from 12 residues. J gave up 5 bases and V 5 bases, and 2 bases lay outside the gene matches. CDR3 residues: CASSVTGYGYTF. The CDR3 DNA reads TGTGCCAGTAGTGTGACAGGGTATGGCTACACCTTC.

The V gene is TRBV7-3, the J gene TRBJ2-5; perhaps TRBD1 as D (5 bases). The CDR3 is made up of 13 amino acids. The germline CDR1 and CDR2 sequences are SGHTA and FQGTGA. Trimming removed 5 bases at V and 1 base at J, with 8 bases between. The CDR3 DNA is TGTGCCAGCAGCGCAGGGCTCCAAGAGACCCAGTACTTC. Residues: CASSAGLQETQYF.

The chain is built from TRBV6-1 and TRBJ1-2; TRBD1 is a possible D gene (6 bases). Trimming stripped 6 bases from V and 5 bases from J, with 10 bases between. This CDR3 region has 12 residues. CDR1 is MNHNS and CDR2 is SASEGT in the germline V gene. CDR3: CASSYGQYGYTF. The CDR3 bases are TGTGCCAGCAGCTACGGACAGTATGGCTACACCTTC.

The V and J genes are TRBV7-9 and TRBJ1-1, with 10 bases that match TRBD1. The trim removed 4 bases at V and 5 bases at J, leaving 10 bases unmatched. Germline CDR1 reads SEHNR; CDR2 reads FQNEAQ (reference sequence). This CDR3 region has 16 residues. The CDR3 loop is CASSSPSGTGETEAFF. Here the CDR3 DNA reads TGTGCCAGCAGCTCCCCGTCTGGGACAGGGGAAACTGAAGCTTTCTTT. Based on the CDR3 plus reference TRBV7-9 and TRBJ1-1, the full variable domain is DTGVSQNPRHKITKRGQNVTFRCDPISEHNRLYWYRQTLGQGPEFLTYFQNEAQLEKSRLLSDRFSAERPKGSFSTLEIQRTEQGDSAMYLCASSSPSGTGETEAFFGQGTRLTVV.

This chain connects TRBV11-3 to TRBJ2-2; D is unclear. The CDR3 totals 14 residues. In germline, CDR1 is SGHNT, CDR2 YENEEA. Trimming stripped 4 bases from V and 0 bases from J, with 6 bases between. CDR3 coding DNA: TGTGCCAGCAGCTCCTACGCGAACACCGGGGAGCTGTTTTTT. Its protein product is CASSSYANTGELFF.

This clone was found once. This rearrangement joins TRBV7-9 to TRBJ1-1, with TRBD1 identical over 7 bases. CDR3 length equals 17 residues. Germline V CDR1 and CDR2: SEHNR, FQNEAQ (reference sequence). V lost 1 base to trimming and J lost 1 base; unmatched junction nucleotides: 9. CDR3 sequence (DNA): TGTGCCAGCAGCTTAGTTGCGGGCAGGGGGACGAACACTGAAGCTTTCTTT. Residues: CASSLVAGRGTNTEAFF.

The chain couples TRBV7-9 to TRBJ2-3; D possibly corresponds to TRBD1 (6 bases). The germline V and J ends were trimmed by 3 bases and 3 bases, with 13 bases remaining between them. The CDR3 spans 15 residues. CDR1 and CDR2 (germline): SEHNR, FQNEAQ (reference sequence). CDR3 sequence: CASSFDRRTTDTQYF. CDR3 sequence (DNA): TGTGCCAGCAGCTTTGACAGGCGAACTACAGATACGCAGTATTTT.

This clone came up a few times. This rearrangement joins TRBV6-1 to TRBJ1-2; TRBD1 is a possible D gene (6 bases). The V end was cut by 3 bases, the J end by 8 bases, with 22 bases between. The CDR3 is 16 residues long. Germline V gives CDR1 MNHNS, CDR2 SASEGT. Here the CDR3 DNA reads TGTGCCAGCAGTGAGCACGCCGCGGGGGCTGCGGGGGGCTACACCTTC. This encodes CASSEHAAGAAGGYTF.

This sequence joins TRBV6-4 and TRBJ1-1; 7 bases line up with TRBD1. Germline CDR1 MRHNA, CDR2 SNTAGT. This CDR3 is built from 13 residues. Trimming cost V 5 bases and J 12 bases; bases outside gene matches: 12. The CDR3 region is CASSLTTRDRTFF. The DNA for the CDR3 is TGTGCCAGCAGTCTCACCACCCGGGACAGAACTTTCTTT.

V is TRBV5-5 and J is TRBJ2-3, with a weak D call TRBD1 (5 bases). The CDR3 sequence is 18 residues long. V dropped 0 bases and J dropped 1 base, with 18 bases sitting between them. CDR1 is SGHKS, CDR2 YYEKEE, per germline (reference sequence). Written as DNA, the CDR3 is TGTGCCAGCAGCTTGGCGGTCGTGGCTGGGGCCCGCACAGATACGCAGTATTTT. Translation gives CASSLAVVAGARTDTQYF.

The gene calls are TRBV9 and TRBJ1-3, with D maybe TRBD1 (6 bases). The CDR3 covers 15 residues. The germline V gene has CDR1 SGDLS and CDR2 YYNGEE. V lost 2 bases and J lost 1, with 10 bases in between. CDR3 sequence: CASSVLGQSGNTIYF. CDR3 sequence (DNA): TGTGCCAGCAGCGTCCTTGGACAGTCTGGAAACACCATATATTTT. Complete variable domain (other parts from reference TRBV9 and TRBJ1-3): DSGVTQTPKHLITATGQRVTLRCSPRSGDLSVYWYQQSLDQGLQFLIQYYNGEERAKGNILERFSAQQFPDLHSELNLSSLELGDSALYFCASSVLGQSGNTIYFGEGSWLTVV.

The J gene is TRBJ1-1, the V gene TRBV5-1; 8 bases fit TRBD1. The V gene's germline CDR1 is SGHRS and CDR2 YFSETQ. Germline trimming cut 3 bases from V and 6 bases from J; bases unmatched to any gene: 13. The CDR3 loop spans 16 amino acids. The DNA of the CDR3 is TGCGCCAGCAGCTGGGGACAGCGACAGGGGTGGGCTGAAGCTTTCTTT. This encodes CASSWGQRQGWAEAFF.

The chain combines TRBV2 with TRBJ2-1; a possible D gene is TRBD2 (6 bases). The CDR3 extends over 16 amino acids. V lost 9 bases and J lost 6, with 24 bases in between. Germline values: CDR1 SNHLY, CDR2 FYNNEI. CDR3 protein: CASSTTRDFGPNEQFF. CDR3 DNA sequence: TGTGCCAGTAGTACAACCCGGGACTTCGGCCCCAATGAGCAGTTCTTC.

The chain has TRBV28 and TRBJ1-1; unclear D gene. Germline V gene lookup returns CDR1 MDHEN and CDR2 SYDVKM. V was clipped by 5 bases and J by 0 bases, with 7 bases between them. The CDR3 consists of 13 residues. The CDR3 reads CASSGPLNTEAFF. The DNA of the CDR3 is TGTGCCAGCAGTGGGCCGCTGAACACTGAAGCTTTCTTT.

This chain joins TRBV5-4 and TRBJ1-2; D is unclear. Germline lookup yields CDR1 SGHNT and CDR2 YYREEE (reference sequence). The CDR3 consists of 13 residues. V was trimmed by 3 bases and J by 4 bases, leaving 10 bases between them. CDR3 region: CASSWAGSYGYTF. Written as DNA, the CDR3 is TGTGCCAGCAGCTGGGCGGGCAGCTATGGCTACACCTTC.

The chain's CDR3 is CASSQDLRGFNEKLFF. CDR3 DNA: TGCGCCAGCAGCCAAGATCTTCGGGGGTTTAACGAAAAACTGTTTTTT. The chain carries TRBV4-1 and TRBJ1-4, with D maybe TRBD1 (5 bases). Germline V gives CDR1 MGHRA, CDR2 YSYEKL. V lost 0 bases and J lost 8, with 16 bases in between. The CDR3 is 16 residues long.

This chain uses TRBV27 with TRBJ1-3; 7 bases line up with TRBD1. This CDR3 has 14 residues. Per germline, CDR1 MNHEY and CDR2 SMNVEV (reference sequence). The V and J ends lost 6 bases and 6 bases, in that order; junction bases with no gene match: 8. The CDR3 loop is CASSPQGLENTIYF. The CDR3 DNA sequence: TGTGCCAGCAGCCCACAGGGGTTGGAAAACACCATATATTTT.

The genes are TRBV9 and TRBJ2-1, with 10 bases lining up with TRBD2. Germline V CDR1 and CDR2: SGDLS, YYNGEE. The trim removed 3 bases at V and 8 bases at J, leaving 14 bases unmatched. The CDR3 has 17 amino acids. This CDR3 reads CASSAKWLAGGLDEQFF. CDR3 nucleotides: TGTGCCAGCAGCGCTAAATGGTTAGCGGGGGGTCTCGATGAGCAGTTCTTC.

V and J are TRBV14 and TRBJ1-6; 8 bases align to TRBD1. V lost 4 bases, J lost 0 bases, and 8 bases stayed unmatched. The CDR3 totals 18 residues. The germline gives CDR1 SGHDN, CDR2 FVKESK. The CDR3 nucleotides are TGTGCCAGCAGCCCTTGGACAGGGTCGAGCTCCTATAATTCACCCCTCCACTTT. Translated, it gives CASSPWTGSSSYNSPLHF. Drawing the rest from reference TRBV14 and TRBJ1-6, the complete variable domain is EAGVTQFPSHSVIEKGQTVTLRCDPISGHDNLYWYRRVMGKEIKFLLHFVKESKQDESGMPNNRFLAERTGGTYSTLKVQPAELEDSGVYFCASSPWTGSSSYNSPLHFGNGTRLTVT.

For this clone: An end of the junction does not agree with germline; a read error may underlie this. The same CDR3 arises from other DNA sequences in this sample as well. The CDR3 DNA reads as TGTGCCAGCAGTTTACAGGGCACCGGAGAGCTGTTTTTT. Its protein product is CASSLQGTGELFF. This chain connects TRBV6-5 to TRBJ2-2; maybe TRBD1 (6 bases). CDR3 length equals 13 residues. Germline lookup yields CDR1 MNHEY and CDR2 SVGAGI.

CDR3 sequence reads: CASSTRDSGGQRSYNEQFF. In DNA form, the CDR3 reads TGTGCCAGTAGTACCCGGGATAGCGGGGGCCAGAGGTCCTACAATGAGCAGTTCTTC. This chain links TRBV19 with TRBJ2-1; TRBD2 agrees at 9 bases. With V trimmed by 4 bases and J by 1 base, 14 bases remained unmatched. The CDR3 contains 19 residues. From germline, CDR1 is LNHDA and CDR2 SQIVND (reference sequence).

This rearrangement joins TRBV7-8 to TRBJ1-1, with D hard to call. Germline CDR1 SGHVS, CDR2 FQNEAQ. The V gene lost 5 bases and the J gene lost 1 base, with 8 bases spanning the gap. This CDR3 is 13 amino acids long. As DNA, the CDR3 is TGTGCCAGCAGCCGAACAGAGAACACTGAAGCTTTCTTT. This encodes CASSRTENTEAFF.